Listed here are 5 T cell receptor beta chains from one sample, sequenced in a study of human T cells and chemical hapten exposure. A single record per CDR3 protein comes from TCRdb applying MiXCR to the RACE reads. The sample includes approximately 110,000 distinct CDR3 sequences, roughly a tenth seen only once; the top ten take 3% to 3.5%. The time point here: patch test 2, 6 weeks after DPC sensitization. Treatment here: therapeutic diphenylcyclopropenone sensitization with weekly scalp DPC. The input for sequencing was whole blood, taken in connection with sensitization to the hapten diphenylcyclopropenone (DPC). All receptors come from a woman between 35 and 50 years old with alopecia areata. Some clones in this sample may be carry-over from other donors' samples.

This clonotype was recorded a few times. The genes are TRBV30 and TRBJ2-4, with D perhaps TRBD1 (5 bases). Trimming removed 0 bases from V and 0 bases from J, with 9 bases in between. This CDR3 is 15 amino acids long. Germline V gives CDR1 GTSNPN, CDR2 SVGIG (reference sequence). The chain's CDR3 is CAWSVRTSAKNIQYF. In DNA, the CDR3 is TGTGCCTGGAGTGTAAGGACATCAGCCAAAAACATTCAGTACTTC.

To note about this clonotype: The limits of the CDR3 on the DNA are not certain, so only TCRdb's listed CDR3 is given. This chain uses TRBV20-1 with TRBJ2-2; the table calls TRBD1, which could not be checked here. Both ends counted, the CDR3 spans 14 residues. CDR1 is DFQATT and CDR2 is SNEGSKA in the germline V gene (reference sequence). The CDR3 here is CSAPEWGQGGSCFF.

This clonotype was observed many times. The V call is TRBV2, the J call TRBJ1-6; D might be TRBD1 (5 bases). The V end lost 2 bases, the J end lost 13 bases, and 12 bases lay between the germline ends. The CDR3 length is 13 residues. Germline assignment: CDR1 SNHLY and CDR2 FYNNEI. CDR3 protein: CASSERPRDPLHF. DNA for the CDR3: TGTGCCAGCAGTGAAAGACCACGGGACCCCCTCCACTTT.

The CDR3 DNA sequence: TGTGCCAGCAGCTCCCGTCCACAGGGGGCGCAGATTGAAAAACTGTTTTTT. Its protein product is CASSSRPQGAQIEKLFF. The gene calls are TRBV7-2 and TRBJ1-4, with 9 bases aligning to TRBD1. This CDR3 comprises 17 residues. The junction had 13 bases not matched to a gene; V was cut back by 4 bases and J by 7 bases. Germline CDR1 is SGHTA and CDR2 is FQGNSA.

This clonotype showed up many times. This chain joins TRBV6-1 and TRBJ1-3; no clear D. The CDR3 consists of 19 residues. V was trimmed by 2 bases and J by 3 bases, leaving 23 bases between them. The germline gives CDR1 MNHNS, CDR2 SASEGT. The CDR3 is CASSENPSSSSYYGNTIYF. CDR3 DNA sequence: TGTGCCAGCAGTGAAAATCCTTCGTCGTCCAGCTATTATGGAAACACCATATATTTT.